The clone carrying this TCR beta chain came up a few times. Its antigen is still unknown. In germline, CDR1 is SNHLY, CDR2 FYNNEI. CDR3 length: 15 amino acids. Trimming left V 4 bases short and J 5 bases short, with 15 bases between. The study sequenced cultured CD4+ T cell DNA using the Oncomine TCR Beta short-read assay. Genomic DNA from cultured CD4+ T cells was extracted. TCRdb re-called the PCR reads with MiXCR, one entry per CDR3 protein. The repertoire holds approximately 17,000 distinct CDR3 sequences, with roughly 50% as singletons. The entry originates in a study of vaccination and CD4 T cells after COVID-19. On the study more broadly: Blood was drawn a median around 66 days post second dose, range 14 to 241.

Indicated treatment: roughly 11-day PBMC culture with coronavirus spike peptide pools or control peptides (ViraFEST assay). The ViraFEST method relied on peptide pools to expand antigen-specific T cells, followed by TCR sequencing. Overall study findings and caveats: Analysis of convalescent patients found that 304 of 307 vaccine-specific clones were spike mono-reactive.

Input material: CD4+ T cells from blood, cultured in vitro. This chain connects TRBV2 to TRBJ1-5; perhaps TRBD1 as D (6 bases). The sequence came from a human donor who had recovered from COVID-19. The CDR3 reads CASSAARGGDQPQHF. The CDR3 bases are TGTGCCAGCAGTGCCGCGCGGGGGGGCGATCAGCCCCAGCATTTT.